This is a list of T cell receptor beta chains from one sample in a study of identical twins. TCRdb reprocessed the 5' RACE reads with MiXCR, giving one entry per CDR3 protein. The data contain 1.5 million or so distinct CDR3 sequences, under 35% of them seen just once; the ten biggest clones take up over 0.25%. The source material was cord blood. Source of these receptors: a newborn girl in good health. Both conserved end residues are part of each CDR3. A D gene is named only where the DNA matches it firmly. The listing skips clone size in some rows; elsewhere it reads once, few, many or a size class.

size	V	D	J	CDR3	DNA
many	TRBV2	.	TRBJ2-7	CASSEGQGGYEQYF	TGTGCCAGCAGTGAAGGTCAGGGGGGCTACGAGCAGTACTTC
.	TRBV29-1	TRBD1	TRBJ2-1	CSVDRLGGTGGNEQFF	TGCAGCGTTGATCGGCTGGGCGGGACAGGGGGCAATGAGCAGTTCTTC
few	TRBV28	.	TRBJ2-1	CASSSTRSAREQFF	TGTGCCAGCAGTTCGACAAGGAGTGCTCGGGAGCAGTTCTTC
.	TRBV4-2	.	TRBJ2-1	CASSQDLSAPLNEQFF	TGTGCCAGCAGCCAAGATCTGAGCGCTCCCTTAAATGAGCAGTTCTTC
few	TRBV20-1	TRBD1	TRBJ1-4	CSANDRGNEKLFF	TGCAGTGCCAACGACAGGGGGAATGAAAAACTGTTTTTT
.	TRBV12-3/TRBV12-4	.	TRBJ2-3	CASSLQQGSPDTQYF	TGTGCCAGCAGCCTCCAACAGGGCAGCCCAGATACGCAGTATTTT
few	TRBV27	.	TRBJ2-2	CASSKTPLRELFF	TGTGCCAGCAGCAAGACCCCTCTCCGGGAGCTGTTTTTT
.	TRBV5-1	.	TRBJ2-1	CPSSLGLADIINEQFF	TGCCCCAGCAGCTTGGGGCTAGCCGATATCATCAATGAGCAGTTCTTC
.	TRBV20-1	.	TRBJ1-6	CSAPKGSSYNSPLHF	TGCAGCGCCCCGAAGGGAAGCTCCTATAATTCACCCCTCCACTTT
.	TRBV6-6	TRBD2	TRBJ2-1	CASSSSGAHNEQFF	TGTGCCAGCAGTTCGAGCGGGGCCCACAATGAGCAGTTCTTC
.	TRBV20-1	TRBD1	TRBJ1-2	CSANRDRIYGYTF	TGCAGTGCTAATCGGGACAGGATTTATGGCTACACCTTC
.	TRBV12-3/TRBV12-4	TRBD2	TRBJ2-3	CASRPNRIAGGPDTQYF	TGTGCCAGCAGACCAAACCGAATAGCGGGAGGGCCAGATACGCAGTATTTT
.	TRBV21-1	.	TRBJ2-1	CASSKKEREPYNEQFF	TGTGCCAGCAGCAAAAAAGAGCGGGAGCCCTACAATGAGCAGTTCTTC
few	TRBV29-1	.	TRBJ2-1	CSVDGGDEQFF	TGCAGCGTTGACGGTGGGGATGAGCAGTTCTTC